These 27 T cell receptor beta chains were all obtained from the same sample, sequenced in a study of cytomegalovirus exposure and HLA in healthy donors. Both 60 Vbeta primers and 13 Jbeta primers went into the PCR. This table comes from immunoSEQ multiplex PCR, and its TCRdb copy is limited to in-frame clones, with some not included. The repertoire holds more than 150,000 clones, with 80% to 90% as singletons. The sequenced material came from PBMCs. The receptors were sampled from a man aged 18-30 years in good health and CMV-seropositive.

The chain joins TRBV14 to TRBJ1-5, with 12 bases matching TRBD1. Germline CDR1 is SGHDN and CDR2 is FVKESK. The CDR3 consists of 17 residues. The V segment lost 7 bases and the J segment 0 bases; nucleotides outside the gene matches: 7. The CDR3 region is CASTLGQGAYSNQPQHF. The CDR3 DNA reads TGTGCCAGCACTCTGGGACAGGGGGCTTATAGCAATCAGCCCCAGCATTTT.

CDR3: CASSQGPADAYEQYF. The CDR3, as DNA: TGCGCCAGCAGCCAAGGGCCGGCGGATGCCTACGAGCAGTACTTC. The chain couples TRBV4-1 to TRBJ2-5; no clear D. The J call may be incorrect, as the DNA end agrees better with TRBJ2-7. The germline CDR1 and CDR2 sequences are MGHRA and YSYEKL. CDR3 length equals 15 residues.

This clone occurred once. V usage is TRBV4-3 and J usage is TRBJ2-3, with TRBD2 as a possible D gene (6 bases). The germline V and J ends were trimmed by 1 base and 2 bases, with 10 bases remaining between them. The germline V gene has CDR1 LGHNA and CDR2 YSLEER. This CDR3 spans 15 amino acids. CDR3: CASSQVGGYTDTQYF. As DNA, the CDR3 is TGCGCCAGCAGCCAAGTCGGGGGTTACACAGATACGCAGTATTTT.

The J gene is TRBJ2-7, the V gene TRBV4-2, with 11 nucleotides matching TRBD1. Germline CDR1 reads LGHNA; CDR2 reads YNFKEQ. The CDR3 is 16 residues long. Trimming removed 0 bases from V and 3 bases from J; junction bases left unmatched: 4. The CDR3 loop reads CASSQDRGTGGYEQYF. In DNA form, the CDR3 reads TGTGCCAGCAGCCAAGATCGGGGGACAGGGGGCTACGAGCAGTACTTC.

The chain has TRBV18 and TRBJ1-5; the match to TRBD1 covers 8 bases. The germline CDR1 and CDR2 sequences are KGHSH and LQKENI. Losses at the gene ends were 0 bases for V and 4 bases for J; bases not matched to a gene: 5. This CDR3 has 16 residues. The CDR3: CASSPPGQGANQPQHF. CDR3 nucleotides: TGTGCCAGCTCACCACCGGGGCAGGGGGCAAATCAGCCCCAGCATTTT.

This chain joins TRBV7-9 and TRBJ1-1; D might be TRBD1 (5 bases). CDR1 and CDR2 from the germline V gene are SEHNR and FQNEAQ (reference sequence). The CDR3 contains 16 residues. Deletions cut 2 bases from V and 3 bases from J, with 16 bases between. The CDR3 reads CASSLWQGVLDTEAFF. The CDR3 nucleotides read TGTGCCAGCAGCTTATGGCAGGGTGTTTTGGACACTGAAGCTTTCTTT. Combining the CDR3 with reference TRBV7-9 and TRBJ1-1 gives the whole variable domain DTGVSQNPRHKITKRGQNVTFRCDPISEHNRLYWYRQTLGQGPEFLTYFQNEAQLEKSRLLSDRFSAERPKGSFSTLEIQRTEQGDSAMYLCASSLWQGVLDTEAFFGQGTRLTVV.

The CDR3 is CASSAGSGANVLTF. The DNA for the CDR3 is TGTGCCAGCAGCGCAGGCTCTGGGGCCAACGTCCTGACTTTC. The chain is built from TRBV11-3 and TRBJ2-6; D uncertain. This CDR3 is 14 amino acids long. Per the germline V gene, CDR1 is SGHNT and CDR2 is YENEEA. V dropped 5 bases and J dropped 0 bases, with 5 bases sitting between them.

The chain is built from TRBV9 and TRBJ1-1; no clear D. The V gene's germline CDR1 is SGDLS and CDR2 YYNGEE. This CDR3 is built from 16 residues. V lost 4 bases, J lost 6 bases, and 22 bases lay in between. The CDR3 here is CASSRRPGSVSAEAFF. CDR3 in DNA: TGTGCCAGCAGCCGGAGACCCGGATCGGTGAGCGCTGAAGCTTTCTTT. The variable domain in full, with the rest retrieved from reference TRBV9 and TRBJ1-1, is DSGVTQTPKHLITATGQRVTLRCSPRSGDLSVYWYQQSLDQGLQFLIQYYNGEERAKGNILERFSAQQFPDLHSELNLSSLELGDSALYFCASSRRPGSVSAEAFFGQGTRLTVV.

The chain recombines TRBV11-2 with TRBJ2-2, with 7 nucleotides matching TRBD2. Germline CDR1 is SGHAT and CDR2 is FQNNGV. CDR3 length: 14 residues. V lost 7 bases to trimming and J lost 4 bases; unmatched junction nucleotides: 6. As DNA, the CDR3 is TGTGCCAGCACCCGGGCGGGAGCCACCGGGGAGCTGTTTTTT. This sequence encodes CASTRAGATGELFF.

The V and J genes are TRBV4-3 and TRBJ1-6, with a tentative D call TRBD1 (6 bases). V lost 4 bases to trimming and J lost 7 bases, with 17 bases between them. The V gene's germline CDR1 is LGHNA and CDR2 YSLEER. The CDR3 loop spans 16 amino acids. This CDR3 is CASSLGTTMGNSPLHF. The DNA for the CDR3 is TGCGCCAGCAGCCTTGGGACAACCATGGGAAATTCACCCCTCCACTTT.

This clone was counted only a few times. V usage is TRBV4-3 and J usage is TRBJ2-1, with 11 bases aligning to TRBD2. Losses at the gene ends were 0 bases for V and 6 bases for J; bases not matched to a gene: 10. From germline, CDR1 is LGHNA and CDR2 YSLEER. The CDR3 runs to 18 residues. The DNA for the CDR3 is TGCGCCAGCAGCCAAGACAGGCTAGCGGGGGGCTGGAGCAATGAGCAGTTCTTC. Its protein product is CASSQDRLAGGWSNEQFF.

V gene TRBV7-3 combines with J gene TRBJ1-1, with D possibly TRBD1 on 5 matching bases. The CDR3 has 14 amino acids. Trimming cost V 3 bases and J 4 bases, with 12 bases left between them. Germline-derived CDR1 and CDR2 are SGHTA and FQGTGA. CDR3 residues: CASSFRGDPTEAFF. CDR3 bases: TGTGCCAGCAGCTTCCGCGGGGACCCCACTGAAGCTTTCTTT.

The rearrangement links TRBV7-9 to TRBJ1-6; D is uncertain. Trimming pared 2 bases from V and 8 bases from J, leaving 7 bases between. Germline V gene data show CDR1 as SEHNR and CDR2 as FQNEAQ (reference sequence). This CDR3 spans 13 amino acids. The CDR3, as DNA: TGTGCCAGCAGCTTACCAACTTATTCACCCCTCCACTTT. It translates to CASSLPTYSPLHF.

The J gene is TRBJ2-1, the V gene TRBV10-3, with D possibly matching TRBD2 (5 bases). The V gene lost 0 bases and the J gene lost 10 bases, with 13 bases spanning the gap. The CDR3 runs to 14 residues. Per germline, CDR1 ENHRY and CDR2 SYGVKD. The CDR3 loop is CAISESRLASEQFF. The CDR3 nucleotides are TGTGCCATCAGTGAGTCTCGCCTAGCCAGCGAGCAGTTCTTC.

This chain connects TRBV5-4 to TRBJ1-3; 11 bases map to TRBD1. Per germline, CDR1 SGHNT and CDR2 YYREEE (reference sequence). V shed 4 bases, J shed 2 bases, and the junction held 5 bases outside the gene matches. CDR3 size: 16 residues. DNA of the CDR3: TGTGCCAGCAGCCTGGACAGGGGGCGCGCTGGAAACACCATATATTTT. This codes for CASSLDRGRAGNTIYF.

The chain couples TRBV19 to TRBJ2-5, with 7 bases matching TRBD1. Matching the DNA end better, TRBJ2-7 makes the J call doubtful. The CDR3 spans 14 residues. Germline V gene lookup returns CDR1 LNHDA and CDR2 SQIVND (reference sequence). DNA for the CDR3: TGTGCCAGTAGTATTACCGGGACAGCCAACGAGCAGTACTTC. Protein sequence: CASSITGTANEQYF.

The rearrangement joins TRBV30 to TRBJ1-6, with 7 positions matching TRBD1. After removal of 8 bases from V and 9 bases from J, the junction contained 10 bases not matched to a gene. This CDR3 spans 13 amino acids. Germline assignment: CDR1 GTSNPN and CDR2 SVGIG (reference sequence). Written as DNA, the CDR3 is TGTGCCGGCCGGACAGGTGGAAGTTCACCCCTCCACTTT. Translating gives CAGRTGGSSPLHF.

The V gene is TRBV19, the J gene TRBJ1-2, with D unresolved. CDR1 is LNHDA, CDR2 SQIVND, per germline (reference sequence). CDR3 length: 14 amino acids. Trimming removed 7 bases from V and 6 bases from J, with 18 bases in between. As DNA, the CDR3 is TGTGCCAGTACCGTAAGTATAGGGAGTCATGGCTACACCTTC. The encoded protein is CASTVSIGSHGYTF.

The V gene is TRBV9, the J gene TRBJ2-5, with a possible D match to TRBD2 (6 bases). CDR3 length: 16 amino acids. Germline V gene lookup returns CDR1 SGDLS and CDR2 YYNGEE. Trimming pared 0 bases from V and 4 bases from J, leaving 16 bases between. CDR3 in amino acids: CASSVAVAGGRETQYF. The CDR3 DNA reads TGTGCCAGCAGCGTAGCGGTAGCCGGGGGAAGAGAGACCCAGTACTTC.

The V call is TRBV5-1, the J call TRBJ1-2, with TRBD1 identical over 10 bases. V trimming: 5 bases; J trimming: 1 base; junction bases outside the gene matches: 5. Germline assignment: CDR1 SGHRS and CDR2 YFSETQ. The CDR3 contains 15 residues. The CDR3 DNA reads TGCGCCAGCAGTTATAGGACAGGGGGTAACTATGGCTACACCTTC. This gives the protein CASSYRTGGNYGYTF.

The V and J genes are TRBV27 and TRBJ2-2; D uncertain. Germline V CDR1 and CDR2: MNHEY, SMNVEV (reference sequence). The CDR3 runs to 14 residues. The V end lost 3 bases, the J end lost 2 bases, and 7 bases lay between the germline ends. CDR3 sequence reads: CASSFHPNTGELFF. CDR3 DNA: TGTGCCAGCAGTTTTCATCCCAACACCGGGGAGCTGTTTTTT.

The rearrangement joins TRBV6-1 to TRBJ2-2; TRBD1 matches 9 bases. This CDR3 comprises 17 residues. Germline values: CDR1 MNHNS, CDR2 SASEGT. Unmatched junction bases numbered 9, after V lost 3 bases and J lost 4 bases. CDR3 residues: CASSERGRDRVTGELFF. CDR3 bases: TGTGCCAGCAGTGAGAGGGGGAGGGACAGGGTCACCGGGGAGCTGTTTTTT.

This clone was found a few times. J is TRBJ2-7 and V is TRBV6-5; the match to TRBD2 covers 12 bases. V trimming: 5 bases; J trimming: 5 bases; junction bases outside the gene matches: 4. Per the germline V gene, CDR1 is MNHEY and CDR2 is SVGAGI. This CDR3 has 14 residues. The DNA of the CDR3 is TGTGCCAGCAGTCCACTAGCGGGGGGACACGAGCAGTACTTC. Its protein is CASSPLAGGHEQYF.

This clone was seen once. This chain links TRBV5-1 with TRBJ2-1; 11 bases line up with TRBD2. The V segment lost 3 bases and the J segment 10 bases; nucleotides outside the gene matches: 3. The CDR3 totals 13 residues. Germline assignment: CDR1 SGHRS and CDR2 YFSETQ. In DNA form, the CDR3 reads TGCGCCAGCAGCTCTAGCGGGGGGCACGAGCAGTTCTTC. Translating gives CASSSSGGHEQFF.

This chain connects TRBV7-9 to TRBJ2-3, with 14 bases that match TRBD2. CDR3 length: 17 amino acids. The J segment lost 0 bases and the V segment lost 5 bases, leaving 4 bases of the junction unmatched. Germline lookup yields CDR1 SEHNR and CDR2 FQNEAQ (reference sequence). The chain's CDR3 is CASSAGLAGASTDTQYF. DNA of the CDR3: TGTGCCAGCAGCGCGGGACTAGCGGGGGCTAGCACAGATACGCAGTATTTT.

This clone turned up a few times. V is TRBV4-3 and J is TRBJ1-6; D remains ambiguous. The V gene's germline CDR1 is LGHNA and CDR2 YSLEER. There are 17 residues in the CDR3. Trimming took 0 bases from V and 0 from J, leaving 9 bases between them. The CDR3 region has the DNA TGCGCCAGCAGCCAAGATCCCACAGCCTCCTATAATTCACCCCTCCACTTT. Protein product: CASSQDPTASYNSPLHF.

V gene TRBV5-1 combines with J gene TRBJ2-3; 11 bases line up with TRBD2. J lost 0 bases, V lost 4 bases, and 7 bases had no gene match. The germline V gene encodes CDR1 SGHRS and CDR2 YFSETQ. The CDR3 extends over 17 amino acids. The CDR3 DNA sequence: TGCGCCAGCAGCCCCGCGACTAGCGGGGCTAGCACAGATACGCAGTATTTT. Amino acids: CASSPATSGASTDTQYF. Complete variable domain (other parts from reference TRBV5-1 and TRBJ2-3): KAGVTQTPRYLIKTRGQQVTLSCSPISGHRSVSWYQQTPGQGLQFLFEYFSETQRNKGNFPGRFSGRQFSNSRSEMNVSTLELGDSALYLCASSPATSGASTDTQYFGPGTRLTVL.